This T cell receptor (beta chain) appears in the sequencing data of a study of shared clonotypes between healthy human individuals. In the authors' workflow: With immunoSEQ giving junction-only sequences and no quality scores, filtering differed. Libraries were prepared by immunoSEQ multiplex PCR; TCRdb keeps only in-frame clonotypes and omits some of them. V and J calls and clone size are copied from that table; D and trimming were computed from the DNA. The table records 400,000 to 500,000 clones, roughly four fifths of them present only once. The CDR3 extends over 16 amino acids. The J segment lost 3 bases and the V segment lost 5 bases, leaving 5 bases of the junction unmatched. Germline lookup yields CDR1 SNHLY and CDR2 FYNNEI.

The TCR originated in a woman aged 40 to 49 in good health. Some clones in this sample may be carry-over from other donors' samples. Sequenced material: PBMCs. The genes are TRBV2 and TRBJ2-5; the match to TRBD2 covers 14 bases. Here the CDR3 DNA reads TGTGCCAGCAGTTTTAGACTAGCGGGGGGGGAAGAGACCCAGTACTTC. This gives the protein CASSFRLAGGEETQYF.